The 28 T cell receptor beta chains below come from one sample, sequenced in a study of cytomegalovirus exposure and HLA in healthy donors. PCR employed 60 Vbeta and 13 Jbeta primers. Libraries were prepared by immunoSEQ multiplex PCR; TCRdb keeps only in-frame clonotypes and omits some of them. Of 30,000 to 45,000 clones in the sample, around 53% were seen once. The specimen sequenced was PBMCs. Receptor source: a woman aged 40 to 49 in good health and CMV-seropositive.

This clone was seen more than once but under ten times. The rearrangement links TRBV11-2 to TRBJ1-4; D is perhaps TRBD1 (6 bases). V was clipped by 1 base and J by 4 bases, with 10 bases between them. The length of the CDR3 is 15 residues. Per the germline V gene, CDR1 is SGHAT and CDR2 is FQNNGV. This CDR3 reads CASSLATGRNEKLFF. The CDR3 DNA reads TGTGCCAGCAGCTTAGCGACAGGACGTAATGAAAAACTGTTTTTT.

V and J are TRBV5-4 and TRBJ2-1; D remains ambiguous. V lost 0 bases and J lost 7, with 5 bases in between. The CDR3 extends over 12 amino acids. CDR1 SGHNT and CDR2 YYREEE come from the germline V gene (reference sequence). In DNA form, the CDR3 reads TGTGCCAGCAGCTTGGTCCAAAATGAGCAGTTCTTC. Translating gives CASSLVQNEQFF. Based on the CDR3 plus reference TRBV5-4 and TRBJ2-1, the full variable domain is ETGVTQSPTHLIKTRGQQVTLRCSSQSGHNTVSWYQQALGQGPQFIFQYYREEENGRGNFPPRFSGLQFPNYSSELNVNALELDDSALYLCASSLVQNEQFFGPGTRLTVL.

The chain has TRBV5-1 and TRBJ1-6; D might be TRBD1 (6 bases). The germline CDR1 and CDR2 sequences are SGHRS and YFSETQ. With 0 bases removed from V and 8 bases from J, the gap between germline ends came to 9 bases. This CDR3 is built from 14 residues. The CDR3 is CASSLEQGDSPLHF. The CDR3 nucleotides read TGCGCCAGCAGCTTGGAACAGGGAGATTCACCCCTCCACTTT.

V gene TRBV29-1 combines with J gene TRBJ2-1; 11 nucleotides match TRBD2. In germline, CDR1 is SQVTM, CDR2 ANQGSEA. This CDR3 spans 12 amino acids. With V trimmed by 1 base and J by 14 bases, 4 bases remained unmatched. In nucleotides, the CDR3 is TGCAGCGTTGAAGCCCCGGGACTAGCGGAGTTCTTC. Translation: CSVEAPGLAEFF.

The chain is built from TRBV20-1 and TRBJ2-5, with D uncertain. This CDR3 region has 11 residues. Germline CDR1 and CDR2: DFQATT and SNEGSKA (reference sequence). Trimming took 4 bases from V and 1 from J, leaving 4 bases between them. CDR3: CSANSQETQYF. The CDR3, as DNA: TGCAGTGCTAACTCCCAAGAGACCCAGTACTTC.

The chain recombines TRBV5-1 with TRBJ1-1, with 7 bases fitting TRBD1. This CDR3 is 14 amino acids long. With V trimmed by 2 bases and J by 3 bases, 4 bases remained unmatched. The germline V gene encodes CDR1 SGHRS and CDR2 YFSETQ. The CDR3 region is CASSFTGVDTEAFF. The CDR3, as DNA: TGCGCCAGCAGCTTTACAGGGGTAGACACTGAAGCTTTCTTT. The whole variable domain, filled in from reference TRBV5-1 and TRBJ1-1, reads KAGVTQTPRYLIKTRGQQVTLSCSPISGHRSVSWYQQTPGQGLQFLFEYFSETQRNKGNFPGRFSGRQFSNSRSEMNVSTLELGDSALYLCASSFTGVDTEAFFGQGTRLTVV.

The rearrangement joins TRBV5-6 to TRBJ1-6; TRBD1 matches 8 bases. Germline CDR1 and CDR2: SGHDT and YYEEEE. Trimming at V came to 2 bases and at J to 6 bases, leaving 4 bases not matched to a gene. The CDR3 has 15 amino acids. CDR3 sequence: CASSFADRGNSPLHF. The CDR3 nucleotides are TGTGCCAGCAGCTTCGCCGACAGGGGTAATTCACCCCTCCACTTT.

V and J are TRBV5-6 and TRBJ1-1; 7 bases agree with TRBD1. Germline CDR1 and CDR2: SGHDT and YYEEEE. The CDR3 contains 14 residues. The trim removed 3 bases at V and 7 bases at J, leaving 9 bases unmatched. The CDR3 region is CASSSRDSSDEAFF. CDR3 nucleotides: TGTGCCAGCAGCTCGAGGGACAGCTCAGATGAAGCTTTCTTT.

The chain carries TRBV15 and TRBJ2-5, with 7 bases fitting TRBD2. The CDR3 contains 15 residues. The germline V gene encodes CDR1 LNHNV and CDR2 YYDKDF (reference sequence). After removal of 0 bases from V and 4 bases from J, the junction contained 5 bases not matched to a gene. The CDR3 DNA reads as TGTGCCACCAGCAGAGATCTCGGGGGGTCAGAGACCCAGTACTTC. As protein: CATSRDLGGSETQYF.

For this clone: This specimen includes other DNA sequences encoding the same CDR3. The rearrangement links TRBV19 to TRBJ2-7; 7 bases match TRBD2. The CDR3 consists of 13 residues. Per the germline V gene, CDR1 is LNHDA and CDR2 is SQIVND (reference sequence). Trimming at V came to 3 bases and at J to 3 bases, leaving 2 bases not matched to a gene. CDR3 sequence reads: CASSITGGYEQYF. CDR3 DNA: TGTGCCAGTAGTATCACGGGGGGCTACGAGCAGTACTTC.

The gene calls are TRBV7-2 and TRBJ1-4; 7 bases fit TRBD1. V shed 5 bases and J 0 bases; nucleotides not matched to a gene: 3. CDR1 SGHTA and CDR2 FQGNSA come from the germline V gene. CDR3 length: 15 residues. This CDR3 is CASSQRGPTNEKLFF. The DNA for the CDR3 is TGTGCCAGCAGCCAAAGGGGGCCAACTAATGAAAAACTGTTTTTT.

V gene TRBV18 combines with J gene TRBJ2-5; perhaps TRBD1 as D (5 bases). V was cut by 5 bases and J by 4 bases, with 11 bases left in between. Germline lookup yields CDR1 KGHSH and CDR2 LQKENI. The CDR3 length is 13 residues. The CDR3 protein is CASSKMGRETQYF. CDR3 sequence (DNA): TGTGCCAGCTCAAAGATGGGGCGAGAGACCCAGTACTTC. Variable domain in full (rest from reference TRBV18 and TRBJ2-5): NAGVMQNPRHLVRRRGQEARLRCSPMKGHSHVYWYRQLPEEGLKFMVYLQKENIIDESGMPKERFSAEFPKEGPSILRIQQVVRGDSAAYFCASSKMGRETQYFGPGTRLLVL.

This clone was counted a few times. The chain links TRBV6-4 to TRBJ2-3, with D perhaps matching TRBD1 (5 bases). V was shortened by 5 bases and J by 0 bases, with 9 bases between the two germline ends. Germline CDR1 is MRHNA and CDR2 is SNTAGT. This CDR3 has 14 amino acids. CDR3 bases: TGTGCCAGCAGTCAATCAGGGAGCACAGATACGCAGTATTTT. Its protein is CASSQSGSTDTQYF.

This clone was counted between two and nine times. The chain recombines TRBV6-6 with TRBJ1-2, with a tentative D call TRBD1 (6 bases). Trimming cost V 6 bases and J 4 bases, with 15 bases left between them. The CDR3 contains 14 residues. Germline V CDR1 and CDR2: MNHNY, SVGAGI (reference sequence). The CDR3 protein is CASSPRGIGYGYTF. In nucleotides, the CDR3 is TGTGCCAGCAGCCCCAGGGGTATCGGCTATGGCTACACCTTC.

This clone occurred a few times. The chain links TRBV7-7 to TRBJ2-3, with D unresolved. This CDR3 has 13 residues. CDR1 SSHAT and CDR2 FNYEAQ come from the germline V gene (reference sequence). With 5 bases removed from V and 6 bases from J, the gap between germline ends came to 12 bases. The CDR3 DNA reads TGTGCCAGCAGCAATTCCGGTCGGGATACGCAGTATTTT. Translation gives CASSNSGRDTQYF. Complete variable domain (other parts from reference TRBV7-7 and TRBJ2-3): GAGVSQSPRYKVTKRGQDVTLRCDPISSHATLYWYQQALGQGPEFLTYFNYEAQPDKSGLPSDRFSAERPEGSISTLTIQRTEQRDSAMYRCASSNSGRDTQYFGPGTRLTVL.

The V and J genes are TRBV7-8 and TRBJ2-7; TRBD2 is a possible D gene (7 bases). Deletions cut 0 bases from V and 6 bases from J, with 15 bases between. The CDR3 has 15 amino acids. Germline values: CDR1 SGHVS, CDR2 FQNEAQ. The CDR3 reads CASSLAGGPGLEQYF. The CDR3 DNA reads TGTGCCAGCAGCTTAGCGGGGGGGCCCGGTCTCGAGCAGTACTTC.

The chain combines TRBV5-1 with TRBJ2-3, with 10 nucleotides matching TRBD2. This CDR3 is 15 amino acids long. Unmatched junction bases numbered 7, after V lost 4 bases and J lost 5 bases. The V gene's germline CDR1 is SGHRS and CDR2 YFSETQ. The CDR3 nucleotides are TGCGCCAGCAGCCAAAGCGGGGGGGCGATAGATACGCAGTATTTT. Translated, it gives CASSQSGGAIDTQYF. The full variable domain, with the rest looked up from reference TRBV5-1 and TRBJ2-3, is KAGVTQTPRYLIKTRGQQVTLSCSPISGHRSVSWYQQTPGQGLQFLFEYFSETQRNKGNFPGRFSGRQFSNSRSEMNVSTLELGDSALYLCASSQSGGAIDTQYFGPGTRLTVL.

This clone was counted only a few times. CDR3 coding DNA: TGTGCTAGTGGTTTGGCTCCTCAGGGGCTGAACACCGGGGAGCTGTTTTTT. Translation: CASGLAPQGLNTGELFF. The chain recombines TRBV12-5 with TRBJ2-2, with D maybe TRBD1 (6 bases). Trimming took off 1 base at V and 1 base at J, with 13 bases between the two ends. Germline loops: CDR1 LGHNT, CDR2 FRNRAP. CDR3 length: 17 amino acids.

The chain uses TRBV25-1 and TRBJ1-2, with no clear D. V lost 4 bases, J lost 3 bases, and 9 bases lay in between. The CDR3 sequence is 13 residues long. Germline V gene data show CDR1 as MGHDK and CDR2 as SYGVNS. CDR3: CASSVGRHYGYTF. In DNA form, the CDR3 reads TGTGCCAGCAGTGTCGGCAGGCACTATGGCTACACCTTC.

This clone showed up just once. The chain is built from TRBV6-1 and TRBJ2-7; D is unclear. CDR1 MNHNS and CDR2 SASEGT come from the germline V gene. CDR3 length: 14 amino acids. V lost 4 bases to trimming and J lost 0 bases, with 10 bases between them. In DNA form, the CDR3 reads TGTGCCAGCAGTGTTTCCCCCGGCTCCTACGAGCAGTACTTC. Translating gives CASSVSPGSYEQYF.

The rearrangement links TRBV28 to TRBJ1-2; D perhaps matches TRBD1 (6 bases). The ends were cut back, 7 bases at V and 6 bases at J, with 15 bases in the middle. Germline V gene lookup returns CDR1 MDHEN and CDR2 SYDVKM. CDR3 size: 13 residues. In nucleotides, the CDR3 is TGTGCCAGCAATACCTACAGGGCTGATGGCTACACCTTC. Translating gives CASNTYRADGYTF.

The rearrangement joins TRBV4-3 to TRBJ2-7; possibly TRBD1 for D (5 bases). Per the germline V gene, CDR1 is LGHNA and CDR2 is YSLEER. Between the trimmed V and J ends, which lost 4 bases and 5 bases, there was a span of 15 bases. The CDR3 loop spans 14 amino acids. This CDR3 is CASSLSLGVDEQYF. CDR3 sequence (DNA): TGCGCCAGCAGCCTGAGTCTAGGGGTCGACGAGCAGTACTTC.

This clone has more than one count but fewer than ten. This sequence joins TRBV7-9 and TRBJ1-3; D ambiguous. From germline, CDR1 is SEHNR and CDR2 FQNEAQ (reference sequence). V lost 5 bases, J lost 0 bases, and 11 bases lay in between. CDR3 length: 15 residues. DNA for the CDR3: TGTGCCAGCAGCGAAGTCCGGGACTCTGGAAACACCATATATTTT. It translates to CASSEVRDSGNTIYF.

This clone was counted between two and nine times. The chain uses TRBV7-2 and TRBJ1-6; 7 bases fit TRBD1. J was trimmed by 4 bases and V by 1 base; bases with no gene match: 4. Germline V gene sequence: CDR1 SGHTA, CDR2 FQGNSA. There are 16 residues in the CDR3. CDR3 DNA: TGTGCCAGCAGCTTAGGACAGGGAATTTATAATTCACCCCTCCACTTT. Amino acids: CASSLGQGIYNSPLHF. The whole variable domain, remainder taken from reference TRBV7-2 and TRBJ1-6, is GAGVSQSPSNKVTEKGKDVELRCDPISGHTALYWYRQSLGQGLEFLIYFQGNSAPDKSGLPSDRFSAERTGGSVSTLTIQRTQQEDSAVYLCASSLGQGIYNSPLHFGNGTRLTVT.

This clone appeared a few times. V and J are TRBV4-1 and TRBJ1-2, with TRBD1 matching over 10 bases. V lost 0 bases and J lost 2; bases outside the gene matches: 0. The CDR3 length is 15 residues. The germline V gene encodes CDR1 MGHRA and CDR2 YSYEKL. The CDR3 DNA reads TGCGCCAGCAGCCAAGAGGGACAGGGGAACTATGGCTACACCTTC. Protein product: CASSQEGQGNYGYTF.

V usage is TRBV9 and J usage is TRBJ2-2; 8 nucleotides agree with TRBD2. Germline CDR1 reads SGDLS; CDR2 reads YYNGEE. This CDR3 has 15 amino acids. V lost 2 bases, J lost 6 bases, and 6 bases stayed unmatched. Written as DNA, the CDR3 is TGTGCCAGCAGCGTCGGGGGGGCTCTTCCCGGGGAGCTGTTTTTT. This sequence encodes CASSVGGALPGELFF. Complete variable domain (other parts from reference TRBV9 and TRBJ2-2): DSGVTQTPKHLITATGQRVTLRCSPRSGDLSVYWYQQSLDQGLQFLIQYYNGEERAKGNILERFSAQQFPDLHSELNLSSLELGDSALYFCASSVGGALPGELFFGEGSRLTVL.

The chain joins TRBV19 to TRBJ1-5, with a weak D call TRBD1 (5 bases). The V end was cut by 5 bases, the J end by 7 bases, with 21 bases between. Germline CDR1 reads LNHDA; CDR2 reads SQIVND (reference sequence). The CDR3 is 16 residues long. The CDR3 protein is CASSRGGDYFAQPQHF. In DNA, the CDR3 is TGTGCCAGTAGTCGTGGTGGGGACTATTTTGCACAGCCCCAGCATTTT.

The rearrangement uses TRBV4-2 and TRBJ2-1; TRBD2 matches at 7 bases. J gave up 0 bases and V 5 bases, and 7 bases lay outside the gene matches. This CDR3 region has 16 residues. CDR1 and CDR2 (germline): LGHNA, YNFKEQ. This CDR3 reads CASSKIAGSSYNEQFF. CDR3 coding DNA: TGTGCCAGCAGCAAAATAGCGGGTAGCTCCTACAATGAGCAGTTCTTC.